One sample yielded the 10 T cell receptor beta chains listed below, sequenced in a study of vaccination effects on CD4 cells after COVID-19. Profiling relied on immunoSEQ multiplex PCR, and the TCRdb table lists in-frame clones only, not all of them. The profile shows 50,000 to 70,000 clones, 70% to 80% of them singletons. Culture lasted roughly 9 days before CD4+ T cell isolation. The cohort was immunized with two doses of either the BNT162b2 or mRNA-1273 vaccine. Their antigens are not known. The sample in question was CD4+ T cells from PBMCs cultured without peptide, obtained after COVID-19 vaccination. The receptors were gathered from a human donor who received a COVID-19 vaccine.

V gene TRBV19 combines with J gene TRBJ1-3; weak D call: TRBD1 (5 bases). This CDR3 spans 15 amino acids. Deletions cut 3 bases from V and 4 bases from J, with 13 bases between. Germline lookup yields CDR1 LNHDA and CDR2 SQIVND (reference sequence). The CDR3: CASSIGPGPGNTIYF. The CDR3, as DNA: TGTGCCAGTAGTATCGGTCCGGGACCGGGAAACACCATATATTTT.

The rearrangement uses TRBV20-1 and TRBJ1-1; D is unresolved. The germline CDR1 and CDR2 sequences are DFQATT and SNEGSKA (reference sequence). V was pared by 3 bases and J by 5 bases, with 19 bases between. The CDR3 extends over 15 amino acids. CDR3 loop: CSASPSIGSPTEAFF. CDR3 coding DNA: TGCAGTGCTAGTCCTTCGATTGGGAGCCCGACTGAAGCTTTCTTT.

CDR3 in amino acids: CASSSILSGGSNTGELFF. DNA for the CDR3: TGCGCCAGCAGCTCGATACTTAGCGGGGGGTCGAACACCGGGGAGCTGTTTTTT. This chain links TRBV5-1 with TRBJ2-2; 10 positions agree with TRBD2. CDR3 length: 18 residues. V trimming: 3 bases; J trimming: 0 bases; junction bases outside the gene matches: 8. CDR1 is SGHRS and CDR2 is YFSETQ in the germline V gene.

J is TRBJ2-1 and V is TRBV10-2; TRBD2 matches 14 bases. Germline V gives CDR1 WSHSY, CDR2 SAAADI. Unmatched junction bases numbered 13, after V lost 5 bases and J lost 4 bases. This CDR3 contains 19 residues. The CDR3 reads CASSWTSGGLSSFYNEQFF. The CDR3 region has the DNA TGCGCCAGCAGTTGGACTAGCGGGGGGCTATCGTCCTTTTACAATGAGCAGTTCTTC.

This clone was counted once. The V gene is TRBV13, the J gene TRBJ2-3; 10 positions agree with TRBD1. V shed 4 bases, J shed 5 bases, and the junction held 18 bases outside the gene matches. Germline V gene data show CDR1 as PRHDT and CDR2 as FYEKMQ (reference sequence). This CDR3 has 19 amino acids. This CDR3 reads CASSSPSLETGGEVDTQYF. The DNA of the CDR3 is TGTGCCAGCAGCTCCCCATCCTTAGAGACAGGGGGCGAGGTAGATACGCAGTATTTT.

This clone was counted a few times. The chain is built from TRBV5-1 and TRBJ2-5, with TRBD1 matching over 7 bases. Germline values: CDR1 SGHRS, CDR2 YFSETQ. With 2 bases clipped from V and 3 bases from J, the junction kept 1 base outside the gene matches. This CDR3 comprises 13 residues. CDR3 amino acids: CASSFGTEETQYF. CDR3 sequence (DNA): TGCGCCAGCAGCTTCGGGACAGAAGAGACCCAGTACTTC.

The chain is built from TRBV6-7 and TRBJ2-5; TRBD1 or TRBD2 may be the D gene (6 bases each). TRBV6-7 is known as an ORF, though its function is uncertain. V was shortened by 6 bases and J by 5 bases, with 13 bases between the two germline ends. CDR3 length: 13 residues. This chain's CDR3 is CASSGGGLETQYF. In nucleotides, the CDR3 is TGTGCCAGCAGCGGAGGGGGTCTGGAGACCCAGTACTTC.

This chain links TRBV5-1 with TRBJ2-3; possible D gene TRBD2, 6 bases. There are 14 residues in the CDR3. V was clipped by 4 bases and J by 3 bases, with 12 bases between them. CDR1 and CDR2 (germline): SGHRS, YFSETQ. The CDR3 is CASSLRGGTDTQYF. The DNA of the CDR3 is TGCGCCAGCAGCCTCCGAGGAGGGACAGATACGCAGTATTTT.

This clone was counted a single time. This sequence joins TRBV6-5 and TRBJ1-6, with 11 bases lining up with TRBD1. Germline V gene sequence: CDR1 MNHEY, CDR2 SVGAGI. This CDR3 has 13 amino acids. V dropped 8 bases and J dropped 7; count of bases not matched to a gene: 1. Here the CDR3 reads CASGDRGNSPLHF. CDR3 bases: TGTGCCAGCGGGGACAGGGGGAATTCACCCCTCCACTTT.

The CDR3 region is CASSSGTQYF. The CDR3 nucleotides are TGTGCCAGCAGCAGCGGGACCCAGTACTTC. The chain is built from TRBV3-1 (or the pseudogene TRBV3-2) and TRBJ2-5; possibly TRBD2 for D (5 bases). V was clipped by 5 bases and J by 7 bases, with 5 bases between them. Germline CDR1 reads LGHDT; CDR2 reads YNNKEL (reference sequence). The CDR3 is made up of 10 amino acids.